The 11 T cell receptor beta chains in this list originate from one sample, sequenced in a study of T cell responses to AZD1222 COVID-19 vaccine. Some clones are missing from TCRdb's copy, which holds only in-frame ones; the method was immunoSEQ multiplex PCR. This table has about 140,000 clones, 70% to 90% appearing once. Sequences were derived from peripheral blood, sampled on day 0 of AZD1222 vaccination. These receptors all stem from an adult in good health.

This chain uses TRBV5-1 with TRBJ2-5; D gene ambiguous. Between the trimmed V and J ends, which lost 4 bases and 2 bases, there was a span of 9 bases. CDR3 size: 13 residues. The germline V gene has CDR1 SGHRS and CDR2 YFSETQ. CDR3 bases: TGCGCCAGCAGCCCATGGGCGCAAGAGACCCAGTACTTC. Protein product: CASSPWAQETQYF.

This clone has just one count. V usage is TRBV6-4 and J usage is TRBJ2-7, with TRBD2 matching over 9 bases. Unmatched junction bases numbered 4, after V lost 4 bases and J lost 6 bases. This CDR3 has 13 amino acids. CDR1 is MRHNA and CDR2 is SNTAGT in the germline V gene. The CDR3, as DNA: TGTGCCAGCAGTGCCGAACTAGCGGGCGAGCAGTACTTC. Its translation is CASSAELAGEQYF.

This chain joins TRBV27 and TRBJ2-1; 10 bases align to TRBD2. The CDR3 contains 20 residues. J gave up 0 bases and V 0 bases, and 11 bases lay outside the gene matches. Per the germline V gene, CDR1 is MNHEY and CDR2 is SMNVEV (reference sequence). CDR3 residues: CASSLSPGSGRPLSYNEQFF. The CDR3 bases are TGTGCCAGCAGTTTATCGCCGGGTAGCGGGAGGCCTCTCTCCTACAATGAGCAGTTCTTC.

The rearrangement links TRBV27 to TRBJ1-1; D is undetermined. Germline V gives CDR1 MNHEY, CDR2 SMNVEV (reference sequence). CDR3 length: 10 residues. The V end was cut by 5 bases, the J end by 8 bases, with 6 bases between. CDR3: CASSPREAFF. CDR3 coding DNA: TGTGCCAGCAGTCCCCGCGAAGCTTTCTTT.

The chain joins TRBV6-5 to TRBJ1-1, with unresolved D. Trimming pared 0 bases from V and 6 bases from J, leaving 11 bases between. Per germline, CDR1 MNHEY and CDR2 SVGAGI. The CDR3 runs 14 residues. DNA for the CDR3: TGTGCCAGCAGTTACTCGATGTTTACCCCTGAAGCTTTCTTT. Translating it yields CASSYSMFTPEAFF.

This clone showed up just a few times. The chain joins TRBV28 to TRBJ2-5, with no clear D. Germline V gives CDR1 MDHEN, CDR2 SYDVKM. The CDR3 runs to 15 residues. V lost 4 bases and J 2 bases, leaving 14 bases between the germline ends. The CDR3 bases are TGTGCCAGCAGTTCTCTCCTTACGAGGCAAGAGACCCAGTACTTC. As protein: CASSSLLTRQETQYF. Full variable domain (outside the CDR3, taken from reference TRBV28 and TRBJ2-5): DVKVTQSSRYLVKRTGEKVFLECVQDMDHENMFWYRQDPGLGLRLIYFSYDVKMKEKGDIPEGYSVSREKKERFSLILESASTNQTSMYLCASSSLLTRQETQYFGPGTRLLVL.

The gene calls are TRBV6-5 and TRBJ1-6; 7 nucleotides line up with TRBD1. The CDR3 length is 14 residues. J lost 2 bases, V lost 10 bases, and 5 bases had no gene match. Germline V lookup: CDR1 MNHEY, CDR2 SVGAGI. CDR3: CATRGSPYNSPLHF. CDR3 bases: TGTGCCACCAGGGGGTCGCCCTATAATTCACCCCTCCACTTT.

This rearrangement joins TRBV27 to TRBJ2-5; TRBD2 is a possible D gene (6 bases). Germline V gene lookup returns CDR1 MNHEY and CDR2 SMNVEV (reference sequence). The CDR3 sequence is 16 residues long. Trimming left V 5 bases short and J 5 bases short, with 21 bases between. For the CDR3, the DNA is TGTGCCAGCAGTGAAAAGGTGGCGGGGCAAATGGAGACCCAGTACTTC. This sequence encodes CASSEKVAGQMETQYF.

The chain carries TRBV6-5 and TRBJ2-7; TRBD1 aligns across 7 bases. This CDR3 comprises 13 residues. J gave up 2 bases and V 5 bases, and 3 bases lay outside the gene matches. In germline, CDR1 is MNHEY, CDR2 SVGAGI. CDR3 sequence: CASSLDRAYEQYF. CDR3 DNA: TGTGCCAGCAGTCTAGACAGGGCCTACGAGCAGTACTTC.

This clone was recorded only once. This sequence joins TRBV9 and TRBJ1-4; the match to TRBD1 covers 7 bases. The CDR3 covers 15 residues. The germline V gene encodes CDR1 SGDLS and CDR2 YYNGEE. Trimming removed 4 bases from V and 7 bases from J; junction bases left unmatched: 10. This chain's CDR3 is CASSTRQGEGEKLFF. The CDR3 DNA is TGTGCCAGCAGCACACGACAGGGCGAGGGTGAAAAACTGTTTTTT.

The rearrangement joins TRBV7-2 to TRBJ1-2; unclear D gene. Trimming removed 1 base at V and 2 bases at J, with 11 bases between. This CDR3 contains 15 residues. From germline, CDR1 is SGHTA and CDR2 FQGNSA. CDR3 DNA sequence: TGTGCCAGCAGCTTAGAGGTGGCGGAGAACTATGGCTACACCTTC. Translating it yields CASSLEVAENYGYTF.